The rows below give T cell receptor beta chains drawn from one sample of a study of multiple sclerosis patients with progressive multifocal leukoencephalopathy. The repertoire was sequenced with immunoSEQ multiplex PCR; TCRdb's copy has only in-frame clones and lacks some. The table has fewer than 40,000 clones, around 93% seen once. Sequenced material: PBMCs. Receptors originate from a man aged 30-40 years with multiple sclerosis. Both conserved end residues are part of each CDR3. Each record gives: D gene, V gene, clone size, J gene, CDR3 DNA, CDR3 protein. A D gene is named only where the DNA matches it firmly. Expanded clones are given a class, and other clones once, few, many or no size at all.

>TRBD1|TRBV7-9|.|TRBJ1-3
TGTGCCAGCAGCCAACAGGGGGTCGGAAACACCATATATTTT
CASSQQGVGNTIYF
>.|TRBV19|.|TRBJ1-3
TGTGCCAGTAGGATCACAGGAAGGGGAAACACCATATATTTT
CASRITGRGNTIYF
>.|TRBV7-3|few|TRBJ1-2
TGTGCCAGCAGCTTCGGTCCAGGGGAAGGCTACACCTTC
CASSFGPGEGYTF
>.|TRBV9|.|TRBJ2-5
TGTGCCAGCAGCGTAGGGCTCGGGCAGACGAAAGAGACCCAGTACTTC
CASSVGLGQTKETQYF
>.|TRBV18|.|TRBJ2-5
TGTGCCAGCTCACCACCAGCCAGGGTGGAGACCCAGTACTTC
CASSPPARVETQYF
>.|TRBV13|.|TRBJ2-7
TGTGCCAGCAGCTCCCACCCAGGGGCCGACGAGCAGTACTTC
CASSSHPGADEQYF
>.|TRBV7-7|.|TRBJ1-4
TGTGCTAGCAGCCCCGGGACGCCGGCAAAACTGTTTTTT
CASSPGTPAKLFF
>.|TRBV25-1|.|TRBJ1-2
TGTGCCAGCAGTGGGAGATACCGAGACGACTATGGCTACACCTTC
CASSGRYRDDYGYTF
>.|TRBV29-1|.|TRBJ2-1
TGCAGCGTTGGCGGAGAGAACTACAATGAGCAGTTCTTC
CSVGGENYNEQFF
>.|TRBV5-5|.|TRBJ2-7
TGTGCCAGCAGCCCCCAGGTGGCGAGCTCCTACGAGCAGTACTTC
CASSPQVASSYEQYF
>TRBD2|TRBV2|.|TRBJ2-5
TGTGCCAGCACCGGACTAGCGGGAAGGGAGACCCAGTACTTC
CASTGLAGRETQYF
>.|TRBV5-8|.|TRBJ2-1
TGTGCCAGTCTCGGGGGCGGGTCGAATGAGCAGTTCTTC
CASLGGGSNEQFF
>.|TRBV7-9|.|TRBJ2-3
TGTGCCAGCAGCTTCGGCAGTTATCCTGCGGATACGCAGTATTTT
CASSFGSYPADTQYF
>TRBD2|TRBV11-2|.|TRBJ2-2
TGTGCCAGCAGCTTGAGGACTAGAGGGGCCGGGGAGCTGTTTTTT
CASSLRTRGAGELFF
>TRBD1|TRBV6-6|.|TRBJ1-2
TGTGCCAGCAGTTACTCGGGACAGGGGACAGGTGGCTACACCTTC
CASSYSGQGTGGYTF
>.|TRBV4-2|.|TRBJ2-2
TGTGCCAGCAGCCGCAAGATCGGGGCGCCCGGTGAGGAGCTGTTTTTT
CASSRKIGAPGEELFF
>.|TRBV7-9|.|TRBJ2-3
TGTGCCAGCAGCTTGGGTTTCACAGATACGCAGTATTTT
CASSLGFTDTQYF
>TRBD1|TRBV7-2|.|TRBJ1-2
TGTGCCAGCAGCTCACCGGGACAGATCTATGGCTACACCTTC
CASSSPGQIYGYTF
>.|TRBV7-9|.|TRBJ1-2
TGTGCCAGCATCCCGGTCGCTCGGGGCGGCTACACCTTC
CASIPVARGGYTF
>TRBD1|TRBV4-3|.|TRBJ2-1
TGCGCCAGCAGCCCTTCCCGGGACAGAGAGGGCAATGAGCAGTTCTTC
CASSPSRDREGNEQFF
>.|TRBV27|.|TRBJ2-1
TGTGCCAGCAGTTTCCCAGGGGAGTTAAATGAGCAGTTCTTC
CASSFPGELNEQFF
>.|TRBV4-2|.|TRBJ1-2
TGTGCCAGCAGCCCCAACTTGCGGGCCAACTATGGCTACACCTTC
CASSPNLRANYGYTF
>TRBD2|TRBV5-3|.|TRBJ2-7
TGTGCCAGAAGCAACCAGACTAGCGCCTTCTCCTACGAGCAGTACTTC
CARSNQTSAFSYEQYF
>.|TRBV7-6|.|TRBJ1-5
TGTGCCAGCAGCTTAGAACCTGTGGACGATCAGCCCCAGCATTTT
CASSLEPVDDQPQHF
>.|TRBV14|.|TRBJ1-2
TGTGCCAGCAGCCCAACGGACACAAATTCTAACTATGGCTACACCTTC
CASSPTDTNSNYGYTF
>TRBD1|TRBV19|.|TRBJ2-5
TGTGCCAGTAGTCCTGGGACAGGGAAGTTGGAGACCCAGTACTTC
CASSPGTGKLETQYF
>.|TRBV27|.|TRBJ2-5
TGTGCCAGCAGTTTAGAGGGAGGAGAGACCCAGTACTTC
CASSLEGGETQYF
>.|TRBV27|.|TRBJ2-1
TGTGCCAGCGGTTGGGACAACTACAATGAGCAGTTCTTC
CASGWDNYNEQFF
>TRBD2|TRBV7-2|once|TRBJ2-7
TGTGCCAGCAGCCCAGCTGGGCTAGCGGGCCAAACCTACACCTACGAGCAGTACTTC
CASSPAGLAGQTYTYEQYF
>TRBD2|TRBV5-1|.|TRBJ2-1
TGCGCCAGCAGCATGGGGACTAGCGGGTTGTACAATGAGCAGTTCTTC
CASSMGTSGLYNEQFF
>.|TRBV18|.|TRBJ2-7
TGTGCCAGCTCACTCACAGGCCCCGGAACGGATCACGAGCAGTACTTC
CASSLTGPGTDHEQYF
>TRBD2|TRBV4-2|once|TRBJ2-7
TGTGCCAGCAGCCAAGTTCTCATTAGCGGGGCCTCCTACGAGCAGTACTTC
CASSQVLISGASYEQYF
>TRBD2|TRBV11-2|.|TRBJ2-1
TGTGCCAGCAGCTCTAGCGGGAGCTCCTACAATGAGCAGTTCTTC
CASSSSGSSYNEQFF
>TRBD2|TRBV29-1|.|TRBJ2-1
TGCAGCGTGCCCGCGGGACTAGCGGGCAATGAGCAGTTCTTC
CSVPAGLAGNEQFF
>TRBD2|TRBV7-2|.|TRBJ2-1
TGTGCCAGCAGACAGACTAGCGGGCTGTACAATGAGCAGTTCTTC
CASRQTSGLYNEQFF
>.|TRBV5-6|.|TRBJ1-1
TGTGCCAGCAGCCTGTATGGGGTCCTGAACACTGAAGCTTTCTTT
CASSLYGVLNTEAFF
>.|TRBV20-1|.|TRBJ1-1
TGCAGTGCTAGAATGAACACTGAAGCTTTCTTT
CSARMNTEAFF
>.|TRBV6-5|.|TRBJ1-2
TGTGCCAGCAGTCCGGACTATGGAGGCTACACCTTC
CASSPDYGGYTF
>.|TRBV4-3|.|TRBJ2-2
TGCGCCAGCAGCCCGCAAGGGAGGTCCGGGGAGCTGTTTTTT
CASSPQGRSGELFF
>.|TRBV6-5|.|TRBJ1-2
TGTGCCAGCAGTTATTTGAGGAAGTCTAACTATGGCTACACCTTC
CASSYLRKSNYGYTF